The 17 T cell receptor beta chains in this list originate from one sample, sequenced in a study of cytomegalovirus exposure and HLA in healthy donors. A multiplex PCR was run with 60 Vbeta primers and 13 Jbeta primers. Measured with immunoSEQ multiplex PCR; TCRdb has only the in-frame clones, and not every one. This sample has roughly 160,000 clones; around 80% occur once, and the top ten carry roughly 2%. Sample: PBMCs. The source is a middle-aged man in good health and CMV-seronegative.

This chain joins TRBV29-1 and TRBJ2-2, with D unresolved. The CDR3 has 12 residues. V lost 5 bases and J lost 3, with 7 bases in between. Germline V gene data show CDR1 as SQVTM and CDR2 as ANQGSEA. CDR3 sequence reads: CSVRTDTGELFF. The CDR3 coding sequence is TGCAGCGTTCGCACTGACACCGGGGAGCTGTTTTTT.

This clone was seen more than once but under ten times. The CDR3 region is CAWSKGLAVTYEQYF. CDR3 DNA sequence: TGTGCCTGGAGTAAAGGACTAGCGGTGACCTACGAGCAGTACTTC. The chain is built from TRBV30 and TRBJ2-7; 10 nucleotides align to TRBD2. The CDR3 consists of 15 residues. Germline V lookup: CDR1 GTSNPN, CDR2 SVGIG (reference sequence). V shed 2 bases and J 2 bases; nucleotides not matched to a gene: 6. The full variable domain, rest sourced from reference TRBV30 and TRBJ2-7, is SQTIHQWPATLVQPVGSPLSLECTVEGTSNPNLYWYRQAAGRGLQLLFYSVGIGQISSEVPQNLSASRPQDRQFILSSKKLLLSDSGFYLCAWSKGLAVTYEQYFGPGTRLTVT.

This chain links TRBV5-4 with TRBJ2-1; no firm D call. The CDR3 length is 14 residues. Germline values: CDR1 SGHNT, CDR2 YYREEE (reference sequence). Trimming cost V 4 bases and J 3 bases, with 11 bases left between them. The CDR3 spells CASSTPSGYNEQFF. CDR3 DNA sequence: TGTGCCAGCAGCACCCCCTCGGGCTACAATGAGCAGTTCTTC.

The chain uses TRBV19 and TRBJ2-5; 8 bases are shared with TRBD1. The V and J ends lost 4 bases and 2 bases, in that order; junction bases with no gene match: 9. This CDR3 is 16 amino acids long. CDR1 is LNHDA and CDR2 is SQIVND in the germline V gene (reference sequence). In DNA form, the CDR3 reads TGTGCCAGTAGTAAGGAATCCGGACAGGGACAAGAGACCCAGTACTTC. This translates into CASSKESGQGQETQYF.

This chain uses TRBV4-1 with TRBJ2-7; 7 positions agree with TRBD2. J gave up 6 bases and V 0 bases, and 8 bases lay outside the gene matches. Germline assignment: CDR1 MGHRA and CDR2 YSYEKL. There are 15 residues in the CDR3. Here the CDR3 DNA reads TGCGCCAGCAGCCAAGATAGCGGGCCCCCGGGCGAGCAGTACTTC. Translation gives CASSQDSGPPGEQYF.

In DNA, the CDR3 is TGTGCCTGGAGTGTTGGTGGGAGCTCCTACAATGAGCAGTTCTTC. As protein: CAWSVGGSSYNEQFF. This chain connects TRBV30 to TRBJ2-1, with D possibly TRBD2 on 5 matching bases. Trimming took 0 bases from V and 0 from J, leaving 9 bases between them. This CDR3 is 15 amino acids long. Germline values: CDR1 GTSNPN, CDR2 SVGIG (reference sequence).

This clone has just a few counts. The gene calls are TRBV4-1 and TRBJ1-4, with D uncertain. CDR3 length: 15 residues. The V end was cut by 3 bases, the J end by 0 bases, with 8 bases between. Per the germline V gene, CDR1 is MGHRA and CDR2 is YSYEKL. CDR3 residues: CASSHRVSTNEKLFF. CDR3 nucleotides: TGCGCCAGCAGCCACCGGGTCTCAACTAATGAAAAACTGTTTTTT.

This rearrangement joins TRBV28 to TRBJ2-3; unclear D gene. The CDR3 contains 16 residues. The V end lost 6 bases, the J end lost 1 base, and 17 bases lay between the germline ends. Per the germline V gene, CDR1 is MDHEN and CDR2 is SYDVKM. The chain's CDR3 is CASSEKYRARTDTQYF. CDR3 nucleotides: TGTGCCAGCAGCGAGAAATACAGAGCACGCACAGATACGCAGTATTTT.

The J gene is TRBJ2-3, the V gene TRBV29-1, with TRBD1 matching over 8 bases. The CDR3 loop spans 12 amino acids. Losses at the gene ends were 6 bases for V and 4 bases for J; bases not matched to a gene: 3. Germline V lookup: CDR1 SQVTM, CDR2 ANQGSEA. In nucleotides, the CDR3 is TGCAGCGTCGGGACAGGCCCAGATACGCAGTATTTT. Its translation: CSVGTGPDTQYF.

The genes are TRBV19 and TRBJ2-2; D remains ambiguous. Trimming stripped 5 bases from V and 7 bases from J, with 8 bases between. The CDR3 covers 12 residues. CDR1 is LNHDA, CDR2 SQIVND, per germline (reference sequence). The CDR3 region has the DNA TGTGCCAGTAGTGTGAGAGGCGGGGAGCTGTTTTTT. It is translated as CASSVRGGELFF. Full variable domain (outside the CDR3, taken from reference TRBV19 and TRBJ2-2): DGGITQSPKYLFRKEGQNVTLSCEQNLNHDAMYWYRQDPGQGLRLIYYSQIVNDFQKGDIAEGYSVSREKKESFPLTVTSAQKNPTAFYLCASSVRGGELFFGEGSRLTVL.

This clone was recorded only once. This chain joins TRBV11-2 and TRBJ2-7, with D possibly matching TRBD2 (6 bases). Germline V lookup: CDR1 SGHAT, CDR2 FQNNGV. Trimming took off 6 bases at V and 5 bases at J, with 14 bases between the two ends. The CDR3 totals 13 residues. CDR3 protein: CASRRLVGNEQYF. The DNA of the CDR3 is TGTGCCAGCAGACGACTAGTGGGTAACGAGCAGTACTTC.

This chain uses TRBV19 with TRBJ1-1; maybe TRBD1 (5 bases). Trimming left V 3 bases short and J 1 base short, with 15 bases between. CDR1 LNHDA and CDR2 SQIVND come from the germline V gene (reference sequence). The CDR3 totals 16 residues. In DNA form, the CDR3 reads TGTGCCAGTAGTATGGGGGGGGAACGGGGGAACACTGAAGCTTTCTTT. It codes for CASSMGGERGNTEAFF.

The rearrangement joins TRBV4-2 to TRBJ2-7; 7 bases line up with TRBD2. CDR1 and CDR2 (germline): LGHNA, YNFKEQ. V lost 1 base and J lost 7; bases outside the gene matches: 4. This CDR3 has 13 residues. CDR3 sequence (DNA): TGTGCCAGCAGCCAAGGGGGGGGTGGGGAGCAGTACTTC. Its translation is CASSQGGGGEQYF.

A few counts support this clone. The CDR3, as DNA: TGTGCCAGCAGCTTGGCGGGGGGGAGGGCTGGCTACACCTTC. This gives the protein CASSLAGGRAGYTF. J is TRBJ1-2 and V is TRBV5-4; weak D call: TRBD1 (5 bases). Between the trimmed V and J ends, which lost 0 bases and 7 bases, there was a span of 13 bases. CDR3 length equals 14 residues. Germline CDR1 and CDR2: SGHNT and YYREEE (reference sequence).

This chain links TRBV5-4 with TRBJ2-5, with 7 nucleotides matching TRBD2. The CDR3 sequence is 14 residues long. Trimming took 4 bases from V and 3 from J; bases not matched to a gene: 6. Germline-derived CDR1 and CDR2 are SGHNT and YYREEE (reference sequence). Here the CDR3 DNA reads TGTGCCAGCAGCCCCACCCTAGCGGAAGAGACCCAGTACTTC. The encoded protein is CASSPTLAEETQYF.

The gene calls are TRBV23-1 and TRBJ2-3; a possible D gene is TRBD1 (5 bases). TRBV23-1 counts as an open reading frame of uncertain function. The CDR3 loop spans 13 amino acids. V was shortened by 9 bases and J by 1 base, with 11 bases between the two germline ends. The CDR3 DNA is TGCGCCAGTCACCAGGGCGGCACAGATACGCAGTATTTT. This sequence encodes CASHQGGTDTQYF.

The chain has TRBV6-5 and TRBJ2-2; 7 bases map to TRBD1. With 7 bases clipped from V and 5 bases from J, the junction kept 4 bases outside the gene matches. Germline V lookup: CDR1 MNHEY, CDR2 SVGAGI. The CDR3 extends over 13 amino acids. This CDR3 reads CASKYRGTGELFF. The CDR3 DNA follows: TGTGCCAGCAAGTACAGGGGAACCGGGGAGCTGTTTTTT.